Sequencing of this T cell receptor (beta chain) was carried out in a study of blood T cell repertoires in COVID-19. Generated by immunoSEQ multiplex PCR, the TCRdb table keeps only in-frame clones and is missing some. The table records about 150,000 clones, roughly 85% of them present only once. The sequence was obtained from a woman aged 70 to 79 in a cohort exposed to, infected with or recovered from COVID-19 (not recorded which). Sequencing input: PBMCs or T cells enriched from blood (not recorded which).

Here the CDR3 reads CASSKSPDRANTGELFF. DNA of the CDR3: TGCGCCAGCAGTAAATCTCCCGACAGGGCGAACACCGGGGAGCTGTTTTTT. V is TRBV5-1 and J is TRBJ2-2, with TRBD1 identical over 7 bases. Germline V CDR1 and CDR2: SGHRS, YFSETQ. Trimming took 5 bases from V and 0 from J; bases not matched to a gene: 10. The CDR3 is made up of 17 amino acids.